This is a list of T cell receptor beta chains from one sample in a study of high-grade serous ovarian cancer treatment subgroups. Profiled with immunoSEQ multiplex PCR; TCRdb holds only in-frame clones, not every one. The profile covers more than 5,500 clones, with about three fifths appearing a single time and over 12% taken by the ten largest. Sequencing was carried out using tumor tissue. Receptor source: a human donor with high-grade serous ovarian cancer. Both conserved end residues are part of each CDR3. D genes are given only for firm matches. Size values are once, few and many counts, or a class for expanded clones, and some rows have none.

clone size	V gene	J gene	D gene	CDR3 protein	CDR3 DNA
.	TRBV6-5	TRBJ1-2	TRBD1	CASSYGQGGGYTF	TGTGCCAGCAGCTATGGACAGGGAGGAGGCTACACCTTC
.	TRBV7-2	TRBJ1-2	.	CASSLGGGTYGYTF	TGTGCCAGCAGCTTAGGTGGGGGGACCTATGGCTACACCTTC
.	TRBV4-3	TRBJ1-2	.	CASSLQDVDSLYGYTF	TGCGCCAGCAGCCTACAAGATGTCGACAGCCTTTATGGCTACACCTTC
.	TRBV7-2	TRBJ1-1	TRBD1	CASSLSGQGSNTEAFF	TGTGCCAGCAGCTTATCTGGACAGGGGTCGAACACTGAAGCTTTCTTT
few	TRBV7-2	TRBJ2-1	.	CASSLDTTEQFF	TGTGCCAGCAGCTTAGACACCACTGAGCAGTTCTTC
.	TRBV7-9	TRBJ1-1	.	CASSLRGDAREEAFF	TGTGCCAGCAGCTTACGGGGGGACGCGAGGGAGGAAGCTTTCTTT
few	TRBV30	TRBJ2-7	.	CAWSQSGAKQSRPYEQYF	TGTGCCTGGAGCCAATCAGGGGCGAAGCAATCCCGACCTTACGAGCAGTACTTC
few	TRBV27	TRBJ1-1	.	CASSLGANTEAFF	TGTGCCAGCAGTCTAGGGGCCAACACTGAAGCTTTCTTT
.	TRBV5-5	TRBJ2-4	.	CASSLPQAAKNIQYF	TGTGCCAGCAGCCTTCCCCAAGCGGCCAAAAACATTCAGTACTTC
.	TRBV6-5	TRBJ1-2	.	CASSYRENYGYTF	TGTGCCAGCAGTTACAGAGAGAACTATGGCTACACCTTC
.	TRBV7-6	TRBJ1-5	.	CASSPRGGYDSNQPQHF	TGTGCCAGCAGCCCTAGAGGGGGGTACGATAGCAATCAGCCCCAGCATTTT
once	TRBV19	TRBJ2-7	TRBD1	CASSSRVQGSSYEQYF	TGTGCCAGTAGTTCCCGTGTACAGGGGAGCTCCTACGAGCAGTACTTC
.	TRBV7-8	TRBJ1-6	TRBD1	CASSVRQGMHSPLHF	TGTGCCAGCAGCGTAAGACAGGGAATGCATTCACCCCTCCACTTT
.	TRBV19	TRBJ1-5	TRBD1	CAASRDRDQPQHF	TGTGCCGCATCGAGGGACAGAGATCAGCCCCAGCATTTT
few	TRBV4-1	TRBJ1-1	.	CASSRSMRDLPAFF	TGCGCCAGCAGCCGTTCGATGAGAGACCTCCCGGCTTTCTTT
.	TRBV19	TRBJ1-1	TRBD1	CASSIGRGETEAFF	TGTGCCAGTAGTATTGGCAGGGGGGAGACTGAAGCTTTCTTT
few	TRBV30	TRBJ1-3	.	CAVSGHTIYF	TGTGCCGTGAGTGGTCACACCATATATTTT
.	TRBV30	TRBJ1-1	.	CAWSFSLGDGTFF	TGTGCCTGGAGTTTCTCGTTAGGGGACGGAACTTTCTTT
few	TRBV5-1	TRBJ1-1	TRBD1	CASSRDRGTLNTEAFF	TGCGCCAGCAGCCGGGACAGGGGGACTTTGAACACTGAAGCTTTCTTT
.	TRBV7-2	TRBJ1-1	TRBD1	CASSLASGTGGTEAFF	TGTGCCAGCAGCTTAGCCTCCGGGACAGGCGGCACTGAAGCTTTCTTT
.	TRBV6-5	TRBJ2-7	.	CASSSPVGPYEQYF	TGTGCCAGCAGTTCCCCAGTGGGCCCCTACGAGCAGTACTTC
.	TRBV5-1	TRBJ1-1	TRBD1	CASSWGQGRTEAFF	TGCGCCAGCAGCTGGGGACAGGGGAGGACTGAAGCTTTCTTT
.	TRBV5-1	TRBJ2-3	.	CASSLGVTSLGDTQYF	TGCGCCAGCAGCTTGGGAGTGACATCCCTGGGAGATACGCAGTATTTT
.	TRBV28	TRBJ2-7	TRBD2	CATTPFGGGIYEQYF	TGTGCCACCACTCCTTTTGGGGGAGGGATTTACGAGCAGTACTTC
once	TRBV6-4	TRBJ1-1	TRBD1	CASSDSSGGYTEAFF	TGTGCCAGCAGTGATTCCTCAGGGGGCTACACTGAAGCTTTCTTT
.	TRBV6-6	TRBJ2-2	.	CASSYRSGELFF	TGTGCCAGCAGTTATCGATCCGGGGAGCTGTTTTTT
.	TRBV19	TRBJ1-2	TRBD1	CASNDRVGPYGYTF	TGTGCCAGTAACGACAGGGTAGGACCTTATGGCTACACCTTC
.	TRBV6-4	TRBJ2-7	TRBD1	CASSRLRDRGHEQYF	TGTGCCAGCAGCCGTCTCCGGGACAGGGGCCACGAGCAGTACTTC
once	TRBV7-8	TRBJ1-2	.	CASSTRGLYGYTF	TGTGCCAGCAGCACCAGGGGCCTCTATGGCTACACCTTC
.	TRBV7-2	TRBJ1-1	.	CASSPKRGGTEAFF	TGTGCCAGCAGCCCTAAGCGCGGGGGCACTGAAGCTTTCTTT
.	TRBV5-6	TRBJ1-2	.	CASSLKGRPNYGYTF	TGTGCCAGCAGCTTAAAAGGGAGACCCAACTATGGCTACACCTTC
.	TRBV6-4	TRBJ2-1	.	CASSRGTDNEQFF	TGTGCCAGCAGCCGCGGGACAGACAATGAGCAGTTCTTC
.	TRBV11-2	TRBJ1-6	.	CASSLSFDNSPLHF	TGTGCCAGCAGCTTGTCTTTCGATAATTCACCCCTCCACTTT
once	TRBV5-8	TRBJ1-2	.	CASSSGSLYGYTF	TGTGCCAGCAGCTCAGGTTCTCTCTATGGCTACACCTTC
few	TRBV27	TRBJ2-7	TRBD1	CASSYADRAREQYF	TGTGCCAGCAGCTATGCGGACAGGGCCCGGGAGCAGTACTTC
once	TRBV7-9	TRBJ2-5	.	CASSLRDQQETQYF	TGTGCCAGCAGCTTGCGGGACCAGCAAGAGACCCAGTACTTC
few	TRBV19	TRBJ1-2	.	CASSMNMRAGLAF	TGTGCCAGTAGTATGAATATGCGGGCGGGCCTAGCCTTC
.	TRBV11-1	TRBJ2-5	.	CASSLTMGQETQYF	TGTGCCAGCAGCCTAACTATGGGGCAAGAGACCCAGTACTTC
.	TRBV28	TRBJ2-7	.	CASSFEGRLDEQYF	TGTGCCAGCAGTTTTGAGGGAAGGCTCGACGAGCAGTACTTC
.	TRBV6-6	TRBJ1-1	.	CASIMQGSAEAFF	TGTGCCAGCATAATGCAGGGTAGCGCTGAAGCTTTCTTT
few	TRBV19	TRBJ1-2	.	CASSEGPYYGYTF	TGTGCCAGTAGCGAGGGGCCCTACTATGGCTACACCTTC
.	TRBV18	TRBJ1-3	.	CASSLGQISGNTIYF	TGTGCCAGCTCACTTGGACAGATCTCTGGAAACACCATATATTTT
few	TRBV5-1	TRBJ2-1	.	CASSLAGLVSSNEQFF	TGCGCCAGCAGCTTGGCCGGTTTAGTCTCAAGCAATGAGCAGTTCTTC
.	TRBV7-2	TRBJ1-4	.	CASSLETSAWDEKLFF	TGTGCCAGCAGCTTAGAGACCTCCGCATGGGACGAAAAACTGTTTTTT